This TCR beta chain derives from a study of cytomegalovirus exposure and HLA in healthy donors. As for the study in general: An earlier analysis identified more than 95 million unique TCR beta sequences in approximately 190 million T cells.

Study results and limitations: Testing in vitro showed a few CMV-associated chains specific for CMV antigens.

In the case of this clone: Its antigen is currently unknown.

Primers: 60 Vbeta forward and 13 Jbeta reverse. Produced via immunoSEQ multiplex PCR; TCRdb's table is partial and in-frame only. The sample yields around 120,000 clones, 83% seen once. Germline CDR1 reads SEHNR; CDR2 reads FQNEAQ (reference sequence). The CDR3 runs to 12 residues. The germline V and J ends were trimmed by 5 bases and 3 bases, with 8 bases remaining between them. This chain connects TRBV7-9 to TRBJ2-7; no definite D call. This clonotype originated in a girl aged 2 to 10 in good health and CMV-seronegative. The sequenced sample was PBMCs. In DNA form, the CDR3 reads TGTGCCAGCAGCCTCAACAGCTACGAGCAGTACTTC. Translation gives CASSLNSYEQYF.